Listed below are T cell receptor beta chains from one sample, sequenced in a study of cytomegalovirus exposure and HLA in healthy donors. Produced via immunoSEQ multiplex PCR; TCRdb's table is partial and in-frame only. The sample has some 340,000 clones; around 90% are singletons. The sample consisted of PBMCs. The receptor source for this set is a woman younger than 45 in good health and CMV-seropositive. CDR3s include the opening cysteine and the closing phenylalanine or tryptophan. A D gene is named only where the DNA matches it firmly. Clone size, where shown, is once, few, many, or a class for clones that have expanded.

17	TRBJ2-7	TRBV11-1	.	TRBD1	TGTGCCAGCAGCTCGCAACAACGGACAGGTAGCTCCTACGAGCAGTACTTC	CASSSQQRTGSSYEQYF
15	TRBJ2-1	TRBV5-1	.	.	TGCGCCAGCAGCTTGGCCGGACAGCCATACAATGAGCAGTTCTTC	CASSLAGQPYNEQFF
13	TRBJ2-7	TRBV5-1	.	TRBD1	TGCGCCAGCAGCTTGGCCGGGACAGCCGAGCAGTACTTC	CASSLAGTAEQYF
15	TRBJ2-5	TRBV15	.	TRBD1	TGTGCCACCAGCACCCGGGACAGGCCCCAAGAGACCCAGTACTTC	CATSTRDRPQETQYF
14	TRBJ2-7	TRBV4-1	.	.	TGCGCCAGCAGAATCTCGGGAGATCAAGGCGAGCAGTACTTC	CASRISGDQGEQYF
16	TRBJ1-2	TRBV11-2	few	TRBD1	TGTGCCAGCAGCGGCCTCCCAGGGGGGCGGCCATATGGCTACACCTTC	CASSGLPGGRPYGYTF
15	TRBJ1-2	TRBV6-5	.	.	TGTGCGGTAGGGTTTGGTTTGCTTACTAACTATGGCTACACCTTC	CAVGFGLLTNYGYTF
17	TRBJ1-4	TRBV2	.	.	TGTGCCAGCAGCCTCCTAGGGGTCAGGGCCCCAAATGAAAAACTGTTTTTT	CASSLLGVRAPNEKLFF
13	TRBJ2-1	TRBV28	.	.	TGTGCCAGCAGTTTTCAGGCTTACAATGAGCAGTTCTTC	CASSFQAYNEQFF
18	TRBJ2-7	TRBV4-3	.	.	TGCGCCAGCAGCCAAGATTTCAGTTTAGCGGCTGGCTCCTACGAGCAGTACTTC	CASSQDFSLAAGSYEQYF
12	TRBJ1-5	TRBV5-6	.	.	TGTGCCAGCAGCTTGGGGCGACAGCCCCAGCATTTT	CASSLGRQPQHF
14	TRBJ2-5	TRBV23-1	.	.	TGCGCCAGAATCTTCCTAAGGGACCAAGAGACCCAGTACTTC	CARIFLRDQETQYF
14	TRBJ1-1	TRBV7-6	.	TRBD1	TGTGCCAGCAGCTTAGGGGGCACAGGGGGTGAAGCTTTCTTT	CASSLGGTGGEAFF
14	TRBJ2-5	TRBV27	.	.	TGTGCCAGCAGTCCCCATAACAGCCAAGAGACCCAGTACTTC	CASSPHNSQETQYF
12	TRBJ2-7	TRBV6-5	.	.	TGTGCCAGCAAGGGTGTTACCTACGAGCAGTACTTC	CASKGVTYEQYF
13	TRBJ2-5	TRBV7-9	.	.	TGTGCCAGCAGCTTTCCAACTCAAGAGACCCAGTACTTC	CASSFPTQETQYF
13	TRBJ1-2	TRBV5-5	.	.	TGTGCCAGCAGCCCCCTAGCCACTGGGGGCTACACCTTC	CASSPLATGGYTF
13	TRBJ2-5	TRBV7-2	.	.	TGTGCCAGCAGCTTAGAGGGAGACGGGACGGAGTACTTC	CASSLEGDGTEYF
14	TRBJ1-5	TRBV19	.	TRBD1	TGTGCCAGTAGTATAGGGGACAGAATTCAGCCCCAGCATTTT	CASSIGDRIQPQHF
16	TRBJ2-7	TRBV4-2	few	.	TGTGCCAGCAGCCAAGATGGGGGAGATTCCTCCTACGAGCAGTACTTC	CASSQDGGDSSYEQYF
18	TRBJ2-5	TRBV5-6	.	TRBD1	TGTGCCAGCAGCTTGATATCGACAGGGTACAGTTCCTCAGAGACCCAGTACTTC	CASSLISTGYSSSETQYF
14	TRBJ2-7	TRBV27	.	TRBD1	TGTGCCAGCAGTTCTCCGGGACAGGGCCACGAGCAGTACTTC	CASSSPGQGHEQYF
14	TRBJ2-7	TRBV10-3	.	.	TGTGCCATCTTCATTGTCGGGGTTTCCTACGAGCAGTACTTC	CAIFIVGVSYEQYF
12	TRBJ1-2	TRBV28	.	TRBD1	TGTGCCAGCAGGACAGGGTCATCTGGCTACACCTTC	CASRTGSSGYTF
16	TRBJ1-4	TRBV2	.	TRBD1	TGTGCCAGCAGTGAAACTTACAGGGGCGCTGATGAAAAACTGTTTTTT	CASSETYRGADEKLFF
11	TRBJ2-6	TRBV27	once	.	TGTGCCAGCTCTGGGGCCAACGTCCTGACTTTC	CASSGANVLTF
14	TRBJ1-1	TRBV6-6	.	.	TGTGCCAGCAGTTACTCGACGGGGAACACTGAAGCTTTCTTT	CASSYSTGNTEAFF
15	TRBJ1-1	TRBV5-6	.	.	TGTGCCAGCAGCCCTGACGGGGGGCAGATCACTGAAGCTTTCTTT	CASSPDGGQITEAFF
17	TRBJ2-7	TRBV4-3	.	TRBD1	TGCGCCAGCAGCCAAACTCTTTGGGGACAGGACGCCTACGAGCAGTACTTC	CASSQTLWGQDAYEQYF
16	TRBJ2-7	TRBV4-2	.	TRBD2	TGTGCCAGCAGCCAAGTCTCGTCTAGCGGATCATACGAGCAGTACTTC	CASSQVSSSGSYEQYF
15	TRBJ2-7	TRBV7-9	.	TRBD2	TGTGCCAGCAGCGTAACGCGGGAGAAGCCCTACGAGCAGTACTTC	CASSVTREKPYEQYF
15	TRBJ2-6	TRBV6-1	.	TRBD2	TGTGCCAGCAGTGGGGGGGGCTCTGGGGCCAACGTCCTGACTTTC	CASSGGGSGANVLTF
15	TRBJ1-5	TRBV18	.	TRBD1	TGTGCCAGCTCACCACCCGGGACAGGGAGTCAGCCCCAGCATTTT	CASSPPGTGSQPQHF
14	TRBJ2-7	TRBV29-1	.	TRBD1	TGCAGCGTCACCGGGACAGGGAGGTACTACGAGCAGTACTTC	CSVTGTGRYYEQYF
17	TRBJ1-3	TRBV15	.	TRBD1	TGTGCCACCAGCAGACCCCGGGACAGCTACCTTGGAAACACCATATATTTT	CATSRPRDSYLGNTIYF
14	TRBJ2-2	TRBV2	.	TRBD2	TGTGCCAGCATAGCGGGAGCGGGGACCGGGGAGCTGTTTTTT	CASIAGAGTGELFF
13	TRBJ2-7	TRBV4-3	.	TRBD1	TGCGCCAGCAGCCAAGGCACAGGGGCCGAGCAGTACTTC	CASSQGTGAEQYF
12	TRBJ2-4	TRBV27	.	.	TGTGCCAGCAGTTTTAAGGGCGGCATTCAGTACTTC	CASSFKGGIQYF
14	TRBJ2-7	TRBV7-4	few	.	TGTGCCAGCAGCTCTGGAGCGCAACCAGGCCAGCAGTACTTC	CASSSGAQPGQQYF
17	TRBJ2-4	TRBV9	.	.	TGTGCCAGCAGCGAGTCCCCCAGTTATCTAGCCAAAAACATTCAGTACTTC	CASSESPSYLAKNIQYF
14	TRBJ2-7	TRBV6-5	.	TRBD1	TGTGCCAGCAGATCCCGGGACAGAGGTACGGGGCAGTACTTC	CASRSRDRGTGQYF
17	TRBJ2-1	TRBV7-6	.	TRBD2	TGTGCCAGCAGCCCGGAGAGGACTAGCGGGAGGGACAATGAGCAGTTCTTC	CASSPERTSGRDNEQFF
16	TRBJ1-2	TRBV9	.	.	TGTGCCAGCAGCGTAACAGGAGGGCAGCTGAACTATGGCTACACCTTC	CASSVTGGQLNYGYTF
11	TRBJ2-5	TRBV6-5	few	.	TGTGCCAGCAGTTGGGGAGAGACCCAGTACTTC	CASSWGETQYF
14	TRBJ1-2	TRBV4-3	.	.	TGCGCCAGCAGCCAAGACTGGGCGTCCTATGGCTACACCTTC	CASSQDWASYGYTF
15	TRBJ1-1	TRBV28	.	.	TGTGCCAGCAGAGGTGACGGCAAGCTGAACACTGAAGCTTTCTTT	CASRGDGKLNTEAFF
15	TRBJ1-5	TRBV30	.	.	TGTGCCTGGAGCGACGGGACCGTTAGCAATCAGCCCCAGCATTTT	CAWSDGTVSNQPQHF
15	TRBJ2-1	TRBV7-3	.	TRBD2	TGTGCCAGCTGTAAGGAACTAGCGGGCCACAATGAGCAGTTCTTC	CASCKELAGHNEQFF
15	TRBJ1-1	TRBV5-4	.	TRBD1	TGTGCCAGCAGCTTGGCGGGGACAGGGGGGTTTGAAGCTTTCTTT	CASSLAGTGGFEAFF
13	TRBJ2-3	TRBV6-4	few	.	TGTGCCACCTCCCCTGAGGGGACAGATACGCAGTATTTT	CATSPEGTDTQYF
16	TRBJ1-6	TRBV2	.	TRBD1	TGTGCCAGCAGTCCTCCTCGACAGGGCTATAATTCACCCCTCCACTTT	CASSPPRQGYNSPLHF
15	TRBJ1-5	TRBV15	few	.	TGTGCCACCAGCAGAGGAGGGTATAGCAATCAGCCCCAGCATTTT	CATSRGGYSNQPQHF
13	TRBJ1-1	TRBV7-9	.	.	TGTGCCAGCAGCTTGGTTGGGAACACTGAAGCTTTCTTT	CASSLVGNTEAFF
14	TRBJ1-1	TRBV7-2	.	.	TGTGCCAGCAGCTTAGGTGGATTGAACACTGAAGCTTTCTTT	CASSLGGLNTEAFF
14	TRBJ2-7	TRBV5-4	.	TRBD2	TGTGCCAGCAGCTTGGCTCTAGCGGCCCGCGAGCAGTACTTC	CASSLALAAREQYF
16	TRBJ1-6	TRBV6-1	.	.	TGTGCCAGCAGTGATGATGTGACATACAGCAATTCACCCCTCCACTTT	CASSDDVTYSNSPLHF
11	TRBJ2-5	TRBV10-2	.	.	TGCGCCAGCAGTGACCTCGAGACCCAGTACTTC	CASSDLETQYF
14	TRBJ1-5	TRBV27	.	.	TGTGCCAGCAGTTCATCCGGATACAATCAGCCCCAGCATTTT	CASSSSGYNQPQHF